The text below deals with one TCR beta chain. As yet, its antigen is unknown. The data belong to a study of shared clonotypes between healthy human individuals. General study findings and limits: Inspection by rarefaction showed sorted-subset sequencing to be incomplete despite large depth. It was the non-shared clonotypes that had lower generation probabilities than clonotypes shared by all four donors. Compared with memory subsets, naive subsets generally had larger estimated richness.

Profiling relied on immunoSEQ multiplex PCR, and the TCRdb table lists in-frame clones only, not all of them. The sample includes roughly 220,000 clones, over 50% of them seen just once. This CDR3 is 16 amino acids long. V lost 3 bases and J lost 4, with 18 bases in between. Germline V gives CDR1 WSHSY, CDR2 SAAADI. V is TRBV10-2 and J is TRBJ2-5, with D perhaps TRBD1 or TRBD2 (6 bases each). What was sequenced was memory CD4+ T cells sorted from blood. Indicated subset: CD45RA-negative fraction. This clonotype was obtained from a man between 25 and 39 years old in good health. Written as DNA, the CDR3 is TGCGCCAGCAGTGATATAGGGGCCGGAGGGGGAGAGACCCAGTACTTC. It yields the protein CASSDIGAGGGETQYF.